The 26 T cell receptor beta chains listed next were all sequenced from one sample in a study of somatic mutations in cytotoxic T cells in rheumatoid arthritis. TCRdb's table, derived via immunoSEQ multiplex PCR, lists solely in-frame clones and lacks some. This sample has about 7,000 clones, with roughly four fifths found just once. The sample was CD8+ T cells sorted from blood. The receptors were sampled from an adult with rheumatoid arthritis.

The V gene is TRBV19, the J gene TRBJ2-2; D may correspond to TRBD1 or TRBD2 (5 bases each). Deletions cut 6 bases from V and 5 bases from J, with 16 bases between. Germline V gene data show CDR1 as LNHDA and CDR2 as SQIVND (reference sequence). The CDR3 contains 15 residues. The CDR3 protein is CASRKHLEGTGELFF. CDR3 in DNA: TGTGCCAGTAGAAAACATCTAGAGGGGACCGGGGAGCTGTTTTTT. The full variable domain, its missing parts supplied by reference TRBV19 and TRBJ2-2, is DGGITQSPKYLFRKEGQNVTLSCEQNLNHDAMYWYRQDPGQGLRLIYYSQIVNDFQKGDIAEGYSVSREKKESFPLTVTSAQKNPTAFYLCASRKHLEGTGELFFGEGSRLTVL.

Here the CDR3 reads CASSVGLGDSPLHF. CDR3 in DNA: TGTGCCAGCAGTGTAGGGTTGGGGGATTCACCCCTCCACTTT. The chain links TRBV6-1 to TRBJ1-6; perhaps TRBD1 as D (5 bases). This CDR3 spans 14 amino acids. The V end lost 4 bases, the J end lost 8 bases, and 12 bases lay between the germline ends. The germline CDR1 and CDR2 sequences are MNHNS and SASEGT.

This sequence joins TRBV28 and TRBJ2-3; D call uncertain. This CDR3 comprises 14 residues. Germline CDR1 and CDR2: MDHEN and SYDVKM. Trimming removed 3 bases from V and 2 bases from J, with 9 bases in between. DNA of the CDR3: TGTGCCAGCAGTTTTGGGGTGATCACAGATACGCAGTATTTT. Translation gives CASSFGVITDTQYF.

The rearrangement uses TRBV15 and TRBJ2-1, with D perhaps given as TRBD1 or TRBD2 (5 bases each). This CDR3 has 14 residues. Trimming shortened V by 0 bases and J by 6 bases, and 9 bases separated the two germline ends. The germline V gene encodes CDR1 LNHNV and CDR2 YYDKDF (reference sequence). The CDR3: CATSRETGGNEQFF. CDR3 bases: TGTGCCACCAGCAGAGAGACTGGGGGCAATGAGCAGTTCTTC.

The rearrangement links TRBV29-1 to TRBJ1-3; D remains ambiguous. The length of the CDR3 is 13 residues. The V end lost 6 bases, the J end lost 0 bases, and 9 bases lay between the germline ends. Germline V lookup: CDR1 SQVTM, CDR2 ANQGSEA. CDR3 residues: CSVGVTSGNTIYF. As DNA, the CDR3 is TGCAGCGTCGGGGTGACCTCTGGAAACACCATATATTTT.

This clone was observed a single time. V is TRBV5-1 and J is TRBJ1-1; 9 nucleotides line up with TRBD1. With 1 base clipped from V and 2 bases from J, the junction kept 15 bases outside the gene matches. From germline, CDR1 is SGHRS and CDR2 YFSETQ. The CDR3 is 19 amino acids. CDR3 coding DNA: TGCGCCAGCAGCTTGAGAAGTGGGGGACAGGGTCTTCGCAACACTGAAGCTTTCTTT. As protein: CASSLRSGGQGLRNTEAFF.

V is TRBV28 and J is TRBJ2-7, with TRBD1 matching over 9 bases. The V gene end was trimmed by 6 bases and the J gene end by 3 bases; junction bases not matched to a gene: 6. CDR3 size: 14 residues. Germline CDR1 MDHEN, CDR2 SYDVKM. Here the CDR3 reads CASRPPGQGYEQYF. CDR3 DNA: TGTGCCAGCAGGCCCCCGGGACAGGGCTACGAGCAGTACTTC.

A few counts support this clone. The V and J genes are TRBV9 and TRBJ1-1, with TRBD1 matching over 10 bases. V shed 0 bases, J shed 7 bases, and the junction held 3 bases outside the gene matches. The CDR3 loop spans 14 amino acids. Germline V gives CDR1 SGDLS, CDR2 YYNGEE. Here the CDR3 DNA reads TGTGCCAGCAGCGTAGTTGACAGGGGGCTTGAAGCTTTCTTT. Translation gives CASSVVDRGLEAFF.

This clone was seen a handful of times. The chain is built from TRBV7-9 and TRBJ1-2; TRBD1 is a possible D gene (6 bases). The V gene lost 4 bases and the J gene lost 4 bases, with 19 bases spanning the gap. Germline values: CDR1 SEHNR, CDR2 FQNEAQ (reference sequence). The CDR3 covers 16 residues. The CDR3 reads CASSSQLRGAVYGYTF. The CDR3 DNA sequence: TGTGCCAGCAGCTCGCAACTCCGGGGGGCAGTCTATGGCTACACCTTC.

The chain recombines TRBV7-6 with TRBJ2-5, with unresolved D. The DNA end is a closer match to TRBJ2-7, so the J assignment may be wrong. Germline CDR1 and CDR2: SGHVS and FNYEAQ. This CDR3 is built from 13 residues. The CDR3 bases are TGTGCCAGCAGCAGTAGACATCCCTACGAGCAGTACTTC. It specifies CASSSRHPYEQYF.

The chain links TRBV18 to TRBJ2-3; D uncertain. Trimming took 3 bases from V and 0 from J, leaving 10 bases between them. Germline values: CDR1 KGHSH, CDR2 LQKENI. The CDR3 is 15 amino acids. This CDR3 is CASSPLTDSTDTQYF. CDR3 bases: TGTGCCAGCTCACCTTTAACAGATAGCACAGATACGCAGTATTTT.

CDR3 DNA sequence: TGTGCCAGCAGTTATAATATCGGGGGGTTCGGAAACACCATATATTTT. It translates to CASSYNIGGFGNTIYF. The chain employs TRBV13 and TRBJ1-3, with D maybe TRBD1 (5 bases). The V and J ends lost 6 bases and 4 bases respectively, with 19 bases between them. The CDR3 loop spans 16 amino acids. Per the germline V gene, CDR1 is PRHDT and CDR2 is FYEKMQ (reference sequence).

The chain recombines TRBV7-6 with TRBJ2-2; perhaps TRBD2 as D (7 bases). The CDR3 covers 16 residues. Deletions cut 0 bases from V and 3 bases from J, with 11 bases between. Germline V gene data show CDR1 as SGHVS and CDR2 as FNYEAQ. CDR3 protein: CASSLAGGPDTGELFF. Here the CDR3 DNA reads TGTGCCAGCAGCTTAGCGGGGGGGCCAGACACCGGGGAGCTGTTTTTT.

The CDR3 loop is CSVGQAYEQYF. In nucleotides, the CDR3 is TGCAGCGTTGGGCAGGCCTACGAGCAGTACTTC. The chain recombines TRBV29-1 with TRBJ2-7; D call uncertain. Trimming shortened V by 4 bases and J by 2 bases, and 6 bases separated the two germline ends. Germline V lookup: CDR1 SQVTM, CDR2 ANQGSEA. This CDR3 is built from 11 residues.

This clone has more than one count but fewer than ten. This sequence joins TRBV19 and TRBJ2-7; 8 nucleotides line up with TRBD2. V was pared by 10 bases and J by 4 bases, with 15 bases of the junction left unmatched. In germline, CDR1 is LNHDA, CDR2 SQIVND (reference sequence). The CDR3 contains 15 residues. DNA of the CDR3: TGTGCCACAGGGCCTAATGTAGCGGGGTATTACGAGCAGTACTTC. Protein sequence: CATGPNVAGYYEQYF.

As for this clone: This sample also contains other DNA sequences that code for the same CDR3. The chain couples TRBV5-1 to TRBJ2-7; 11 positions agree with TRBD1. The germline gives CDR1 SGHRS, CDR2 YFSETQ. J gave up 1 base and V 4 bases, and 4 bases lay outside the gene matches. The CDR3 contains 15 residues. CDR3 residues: CASSTGQGGSYEQYF. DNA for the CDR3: TGCGCCAGCAGCACGGGACAGGGGGGATCCTACGAGCAGTACTTC.

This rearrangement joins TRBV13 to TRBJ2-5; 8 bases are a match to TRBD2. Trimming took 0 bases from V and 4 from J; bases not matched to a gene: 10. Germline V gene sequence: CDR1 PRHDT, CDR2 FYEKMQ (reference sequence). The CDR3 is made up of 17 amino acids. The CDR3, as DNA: TGTGCCAGCAGCTTAGGCCCGTCGGGCGGGGGGACAGAGACCCAGTACTTC. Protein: CASSLGPSGGGTETQYF. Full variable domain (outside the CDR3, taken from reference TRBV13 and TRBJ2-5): AAGVIQSPRHLIKEKRETATLKCYPIPRHDTVYWYQQGPGQDPQFLISFYEKMQSDKGSIPDRFSAQQFSDYHSELNMSSLELGDSALYFCASSLGPSGGGTETQYFGPGTRLLVL.

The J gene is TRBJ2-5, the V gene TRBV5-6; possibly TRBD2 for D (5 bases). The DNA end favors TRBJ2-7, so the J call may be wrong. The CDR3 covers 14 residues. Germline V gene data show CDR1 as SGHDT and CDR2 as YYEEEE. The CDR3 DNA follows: TGTGCCAGCAGCCCGGCGGGCGGGCGATACGAGCAGTACTTC. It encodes CASSPAGGRYEQYF.

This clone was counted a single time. CDR3 bases: TGCGCCAGCAGCTTCACTCCAGACCCCATCGAGCAGTACTTC. This sequence encodes CASSFTPDPIEQYF. The chain has TRBV5-1 and TRBJ2-7, with no clear D. V lost 2 bases, J lost 6 bases, and 15 bases lay in between. The CDR3 runs to 14 residues. CDR1 SGHRS and CDR2 YFSETQ come from the germline V gene.

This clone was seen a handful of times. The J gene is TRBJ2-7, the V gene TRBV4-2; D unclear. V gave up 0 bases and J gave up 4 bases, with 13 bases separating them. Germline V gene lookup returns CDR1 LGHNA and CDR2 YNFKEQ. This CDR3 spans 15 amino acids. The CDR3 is CASSQDESPSYEQYF. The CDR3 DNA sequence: TGTGCCAGCAGCCAAGATGAGTCTCCCAGTTACGAGCAGTACTTC.

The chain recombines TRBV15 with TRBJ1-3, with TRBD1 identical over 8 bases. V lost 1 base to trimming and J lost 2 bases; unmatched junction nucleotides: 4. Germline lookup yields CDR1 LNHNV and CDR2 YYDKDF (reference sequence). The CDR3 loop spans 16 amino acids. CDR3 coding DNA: TGTGCCACCAGCAGAGGAATACAGGGGGCTGGAAACACCATATATTTT. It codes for CATSRGIQGAGNTIYF.

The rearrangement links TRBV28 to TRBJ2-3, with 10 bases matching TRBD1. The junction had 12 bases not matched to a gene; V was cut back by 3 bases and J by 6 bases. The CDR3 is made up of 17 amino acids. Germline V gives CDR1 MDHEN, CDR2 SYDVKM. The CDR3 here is CASSFIGLGTGADTQYF. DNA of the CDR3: TGTGCCAGCAGTTTCATCGGATTGGGGACAGGGGCCGATACGCAGTATTTT.

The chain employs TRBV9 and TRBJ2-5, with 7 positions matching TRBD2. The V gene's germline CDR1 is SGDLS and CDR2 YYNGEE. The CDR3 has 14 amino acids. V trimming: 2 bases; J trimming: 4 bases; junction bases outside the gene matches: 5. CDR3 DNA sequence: TGTGCCAGCAGCGTCTCAGGGAGGGGAGAGACCCAGTACTTC. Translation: CASSVSGRGETQYF.

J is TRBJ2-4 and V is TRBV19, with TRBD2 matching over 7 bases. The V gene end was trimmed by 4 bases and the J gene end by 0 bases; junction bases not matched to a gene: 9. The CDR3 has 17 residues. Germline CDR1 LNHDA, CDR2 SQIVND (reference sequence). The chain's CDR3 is CASSTLGLVLAKNIQYF. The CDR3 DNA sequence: TGTGCCAGTAGTACCCTCGGACTAGTTCTAGCCAAAAACATTCAGTACTTC.

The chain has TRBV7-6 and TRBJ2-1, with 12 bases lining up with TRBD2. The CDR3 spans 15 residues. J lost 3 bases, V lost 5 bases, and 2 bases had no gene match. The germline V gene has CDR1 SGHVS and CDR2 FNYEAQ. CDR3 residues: CASSPTSGSYNEQFF. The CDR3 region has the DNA TGTGCCAGCAGCCCGACTAGCGGGAGCTACAATGAGCAGTTCTTC.

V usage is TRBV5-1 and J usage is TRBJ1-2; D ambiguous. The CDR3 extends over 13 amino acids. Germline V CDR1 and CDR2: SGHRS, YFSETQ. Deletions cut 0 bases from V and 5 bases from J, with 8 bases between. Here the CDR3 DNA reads TGCGCCAGCAGCTTGGAACAAGTATATGGCTACACCTTC. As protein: CASSLEQVYGYTF.